The 28 T cell receptor beta chains reported below all come from one sample, sequenced in a study of control samples from healthy donors and cancer patients. Here immunoSEQ multiplex PCR was the method, and the copy in TCRdb shows in-frame clones only, minus some. The sample comprises around 150,000 clones, 70% to 90% of which are singletons, and approximately 12% rests with the top ten. Specimen: blood. The origin of the receptors is a man aged 25 to 40 in good health.

V and J are TRBV5-6 and TRBJ1-2; D is uncertain. Between the trimmed V and J ends, which lost 1 base and 6 bases, there was a span of 10 bases. CDR1 SGHDT and CDR2 YYEEEE come from the germline V gene. The CDR3 spans 13 residues. CDR3 sequence: CASSLTNEDGYTF. The CDR3 region has the DNA TGTGCCAGCAGCTTGACGAACGAGGATGGCTACACCTTC.

The chain couples TRBV14 to TRBJ2-3; D might be TRBD1 or TRBD2, each matching 5 bases. The CDR3 is 14 amino acids. Trimming stripped 10 bases from V and 2 bases from J, with 16 bases between. CDR1 and CDR2 (germline): SGHDN, FVKESK. Written as DNA, the CDR3 is TGTGCCACCGCAGAACGGGACCACACAGATACGCAGTATTTT. It codes for CATAERDHTDTQYF.

The gene calls are TRBV6-5 and TRBJ1-6; D is unresolved. The germline V gene has CDR1 MNHEY and CDR2 SVGAGI. The length of the CDR3 is 13 residues. The V and J ends lost 2 bases and 9 bases respectively, with 8 bases between them. CDR3 region: CASSYSGPSPLHF. DNA of the CDR3: TGTGCCAGCAGTTACAGTGGGCCTTCACCCCTCCACTTT.

The rearrangement uses TRBV28 and TRBJ2-1, with 12 nucleotides matching TRBD1. This CDR3 is built from 16 residues. CDR1 and CDR2 (germline): MDHEN, SYDVKM. J was trimmed by 9 bases and V by 2 bases; bases with no gene match: 8. The CDR3 bases are TGTGCCAGCAGTTTAGGAGGGACAGGGGGCAGGTCTGAGCAGTTCTTC. Protein sequence: CASSLGGTGGRSEQFF.

The chain couples TRBV6-2 or TRBV6-3 to TRBJ1-1; no reliable D call. Trimming shortened V by 5 bases and J by 5 bases, and 9 bases separated the two germline ends. CDR1 is MNHEY and CDR2 is SVGEGT in the germline V gene. This CDR3 has 12 residues. The CDR3 region has the DNA TGTGCCAGCAGTCAGATTGGGACTGAAGCTTTCTTT. Protein product: CASSQIGTEAFF.

Comment on this clone: This same CDR3 is encoded by further DNA sequences in the sample. This rearrangement joins TRBV7-2 to TRBJ2-3, with D tentatively TRBD2 (6 bases). Trimming removed 2 bases from V and 0 bases from J, with 12 bases in between. The germline CDR1 and CDR2 sequences are SGHTA and FQGNSA. The CDR3 has 16 amino acids. This CDR3 reads CASSLFGGGSTDTQYF. The DNA for the CDR3 is TGTGCCAGCAGCTTATTTGGGGGAGGAAGCACAGATACGCAGTATTTT.

This rearrangement joins TRBV6-2 or TRBV6-3 to TRBJ2-1; either TRBD1 or TRBD2 may fit D (5 bases each). Germline CDR1 is MNHEY and CDR2 is SVGEGT. The ends were cut back, 8 bases at V and 8 bases at J, with 22 bases in the middle. The CDR3 consists of 15 residues. CDR3 DNA sequence: TGTGCCAGCGGTTCCGGGACCCTTACCTCGTATGAGCAGTTCTTC. This sequence encodes CASGSGTLTSYEQFF.

J is TRBJ2-1 and V is TRBV7-6; D is tentatively TRBD1 or TRBD2 (6 bases each). From germline, CDR1 is SGHVS and CDR2 FNYEAQ. Between the trimmed V and J ends, which lost 5 bases and 8 bases, there was a span of 13 bases. This CDR3 is built from 13 residues. The CDR3 DNA is TGTGCCAGCAGCCCCAGGGGCGGGGATGAGCAGTTCTTC. Encoded protein: CASSPRGGDEQFF.

This sequence joins TRBV7-7 and TRBJ1-2, with D maybe TRBD1 (5 bases). V was cut by 5 bases and J by 5 bases, with 12 bases left in between. Germline CDR1 SSHAT, CDR2 FNYEAQ (reference sequence). This CDR3 is built from 13 residues. Here the CDR3 DNA reads TGTGCCAGCAGCCCGGGGGATGGATATGGCTACACCTTC. It yields the protein CASSPGDGYGYTF.

This clone came up once. The chain combines TRBV28 with TRBJ2-5; the D gene is possibly TRBD1 (6 bases). Germline lookup yields CDR1 MDHEN and CDR2 SYDVKM. V lost 6 bases, J lost 1 base, and 15 bases lay in between. The CDR3 is made up of 15 amino acids. CDR3 nucleotide sequence: TGTGCCAGCAGCGGTACGGGACAAAGCCAAGAGACCCAGTACTTC. Its protein is CASSGTGQSQETQYF.

This clone is a singleton in its sample. The chain is built from TRBV5-8 and TRBJ2-2, with D perhaps matching TRBD2 (7 bases). Trimming removed 10 bases at V and 0 bases at J, with 16 bases between. Germline CDR1 is SGHTS and CDR2 is YDEGEE. There are 15 residues in the CDR3. Written as DNA, the CDR3 is TGTGCCTTGAGGGGGGGCCACGCGAACACCGGGGAGCTGTTTTTT. Translated, it gives CALRGGHANTGELFF.

This sequence joins TRBV10-3 and TRBJ2-5; the match to TRBD2 covers 10 bases. Trimming took 4 bases from V and 1 from J; bases not matched to a gene: 12. There are 18 residues in the CDR3. Looked up from germline, CDR1 is ENHRY and CDR2 is SYGVKD. The CDR3 coding sequence is TGTGCCATCAGTGGGAGAGGGAGGACTAGCGGCCCCCAAGAGACCCAGTACTTC. As protein: CAISGRGRTSGPQETQYF.

The chain has TRBV7-9 and TRBJ2-7; a weak D match, TRBD1 (5 bases). Between the trimmed V and J ends, which lost 3 bases and 3 bases, there was a span of 15 bases. CDR3 length: 15 residues. Looked up from germline, CDR1 is SEHNR and CDR2 is FQNEAQ (reference sequence). The CDR3 spells CASSFQVGPSYEQYF. CDR3 bases: TGTGCCAGCAGCTTTCAAGTGGGGCCCAGCTACGAGCAGTACTTC.

DNA for the CDR3: TGTGCCAGCAGCCGTCCAGCCTCTGAAGCTTTCTTT. It yields the protein CASSRPASEAFF. The V gene is TRBV6-5, the J gene TRBJ1-1; D is ambiguous. This CDR3 contains 12 residues. Germline CDR1 reads MNHEY; CDR2 reads SVGAGI. V lost 6 bases, J lost 6 bases, and 11 bases lay in between.

The chain couples TRBV5-1 to TRBJ2-1, with D perhaps TRBD2 (6 bases). Per germline, CDR1 SGHRS and CDR2 YFSETQ. CDR3 size: 16 residues. Trimming stripped 3 bases from V and 3 bases from J, with 16 bases between. The CDR3 loop is CASSSGVSGNYNEQFF. CDR3 coding DNA: TGCGCCAGCAGCTCCGGGGTTAGCGGAAACTACAATGAGCAGTTCTTC.

The chain joins TRBV19 to TRBJ1-5; D ambiguous. Germline V CDR1 and CDR2: LNHDA, SQIVND (reference sequence). The V end lost 2 bases, the J end lost 2 bases, and 13 bases lay between the germline ends. The CDR3 totals 16 residues. The CDR3 reads CASSIRTVSGNQPQHF. The CDR3 region has the DNA TGTGCCAGTAGTATAAGGACTGTCTCGGGCAATCAGCCCCAGCATTTT.

The genes are TRBV15 and TRBJ1-5; the D gene is possibly TRBD1 (5 bases). Trimming shortened V by 8 bases and J by 7 bases, and 15 bases separated the two germline ends. Germline V lookup: CDR1 LNHNV, CDR2 YYDKDF (reference sequence). This CDR3 region has 13 residues. The CDR3 region is CATGTPGGQPQHF. Here the CDR3 DNA reads TGTGCCACCGGGACCCCAGGCGGGCAGCCCCAGCATTTT.

V and J are TRBV7-2 and TRBJ2-1; D ambiguous. The germline V and J ends were trimmed by 3 bases and 4 bases, with 7 bases remaining between them. The germline CDR1 and CDR2 sequences are SGHTA and FQGNSA. The CDR3 covers 13 residues. CDR3 nucleotides: TGTGCCAGCAGCTTGAGTGATTACAATGAGCAGTTCTTC. Protein product: CASSLSDYNEQFF.

This chain joins TRBV27 and TRBJ1-5; 7 bases are shared with TRBD1. This CDR3 contains 15 residues. Germline V CDR1 and CDR2: MNHEY, SMNVEV (reference sequence). V was pared by 8 bases and J by 3 bases, with 10 bases of the junction left unmatched. The CDR3 loop is CASRLTGTDNQPQHF. The CDR3 DNA reads TGTGCCAGCCGCCTCACAGGGACAGACAATCAGCCCCAGCATTTT.

V is TRBV25-1 and J is TRBJ1-1; tentatively, D is TRBD1 (6 bases). Germline V gene lookup returns CDR1 MGHDK and CDR2 SYGVNS. V was shortened by 1 base and J by 4 bases, with 16 bases between the two germline ends. CDR3 length: 16 residues. The DNA for the CDR3 is TGTGCCAGCAGTGAATTTGACGTGAGGGGGGCCACTGAAGCTTTCTTT. Its protein is CASSEFDVRGATEAFF.

This clone was found once. The chain has TRBV12-5 and TRBJ1-2; no reliable D call. CDR3 length: 13 amino acids. Trimming stripped 6 bases from V and 2 bases from J, with 10 bases between. Germline lookup yields CDR1 LGHNT and CDR2 FRNRAP. The CDR3 is CASGPTGNYGYTF. The CDR3 DNA is TGTGCTAGTGGACCGACCGGAAACTATGGCTACACCTTC. Drawing the rest from reference TRBV12-5 and TRBJ1-2, the complete variable domain is DARVTQTPRHKVTEMGQEVTMRCQPILGHNTVFWYRQTMMQGLELLAYFRNRAPLDDSGMPKDRFSAEMPDATLATLKIQPSEPRDSAVYFCASGPTGNYGYTFGSGTRLTVV.

This clone was detected only a few times. This chain links TRBV7-9 with TRBJ2-7; D is uncertain. The CDR3 contains 15 residues. Trimming left V 5 bases short and J 3 bases short, with 17 bases between. Germline CDR1 SEHNR, CDR2 FQNEAQ (reference sequence). The DNA of the CDR3 is TGTGCCAGCAGCGATCCACGGTCCCCGTTCTACGAGCAGTACTTC. It is translated as CASSDPRSPFYEQYF.

This clone was observed a single time. The chain joins TRBV4-2 to TRBJ2-7; no firm D call. The CDR3 extends over 15 amino acids. Germline V gene lookup returns CDR1 LGHNA and CDR2 YNFKEQ. The ends were cut back, 1 base at V and 4 bases at J, with 14 bases in the middle. Here the CDR3 reads CASSQGPGTTYEQYF. DNA of the CDR3: TGTGCCAGCAGCCAAGGACCTGGCACCACTTACGAGCAGTACTTC.

The chain combines TRBV5-4 with TRBJ2-3; 7 bases are shared with TRBD2. V lost 4 bases to trimming and J lost 0 bases; unmatched junction nucleotides: 14. The CDR3 extends over 18 amino acids. Germline assignment: CDR1 SGHNT and CDR2 YYREEE (reference sequence). The CDR3 region has the DNA TGTGCCAGCAGCCCCGACCATAAACTAGCGCCGAGCACAGATACGCAGTATTTT. Amino acids: CASSPDHKLAPSTDTQYF. Looking up the rest from reference TRBV5-4 and TRBJ2-3 gives the full variable domain: ETGVTQSPTHLIKTRGQQVTLRCSSQSGHNTVSWYQQALGQGPQFIFQYYREEENGRGNFPPRFSGLQFPNYSSELNVNALELDDSALYLCASSPDHKLAPSTDTQYFGPGTRLTVL.

Regarding this clone: This may be a read error: a much more frequent sequence differs by one nucleotide. This CDR3 is CATRSAGDNQPQHF. CDR3 DNA: TGTGCCACCAGGTCAGCGGGGGACAATCAGCCCCAGCATTTT. The rearrangement links TRBV15 to TRBJ1-5, with a weak D call TRBD1 (5 bases). This CDR3 is built from 14 residues. The germline V gene has CDR1 LNHNV and CDR2 YYDKDF (reference sequence). V gave up 6 bases and J gave up 3 bases, with 12 bases separating them.

This sequence joins TRBV12-3 or TRBV12-4 and TRBJ2-2; D remains ambiguous. The CDR3 is 13 residues long. V was trimmed by 5 bases and J by 7 bases, leaving 11 bases between them. The CDR3 nucleotides are TGTGCCAGCAGTCCCGAGTCTCACGGGGAGCTGTTTTTT. This translates into CASSPESHGELFF.

The CDR3 DNA follows: TGTGCCAGCAGCGTAGAGGGGATGAACACTGAAGCTTTCTTT. Its translation: CASSVEGMNTEAFF. The chain couples TRBV9 to TRBJ1-1, with D possibly TRBD1 on 5 matching bases. The CDR3 contains 14 residues. Germline loops: CDR1 SGDLS, CDR2 YYNGEE. With 0 bases removed from V and 0 bases from J, the gap between germline ends came to 6 bases.

This chain uses TRBV5-1 with TRBJ2-1, with 10 bases aligning to TRBD2. The CDR3 length is 14 residues. CDR1 SGHRS and CDR2 YFSETQ come from the germline V gene. V trimming: 3 bases; J trimming: 6 bases; junction bases outside the gene matches: 3. The CDR3 nucleotides are TGCGCCAGCAGCTCCACTAGCGGGACCAATGAGCAGTTCTTC. As protein: CASSSTSGTNEQFF.